One sample yielded the 2 T cell receptor beta chains listed below, sequenced in a study of post-analysis software for immune sequencing data. General study results and limits: With TRBV5-6, TRBV5-1 and TRBV20-1 included, about 5 TRBV segments were more frequent in patients than in controls.

Their antigen targets remain unknown. Tagging with unique molecular identifiers was a feature of the TCR beta cDNA libraries. TCRdb recomputed calls from the PCR reads with MiXCR, one row per CDR3 protein. This table holds 650,000 to 850,000 distinct CDR3 sequences, about 45% found once. Specimen: blood. The receptors stem from a girl aged 10 to 17 with multiple sclerosis.

This clonotype has just a few counts. This CDR3 is CASSYSVVAGRTDTQYF. Written as DNA, the CDR3 is TGTGCCAGCAGTTACTCGGTTGTAGCGGGGCGCACAGATACGCAGTATTTT. This sequence joins TRBV6-5 and TRBJ2-3, with 8 bases fitting TRBD2. V lost 0 bases, J lost 1 base, and 6 bases stayed unmatched. CDR1 and CDR2 (germline): MNHEY, SVGAGI. This CDR3 has 17 amino acids.

This clonotype was found a few times. The J gene is TRBJ2-7, the V gene TRBV7-8, with TRBD2 matching over 12 bases. Losses at the gene ends were 5 bases for V and 3 bases for J; bases not matched to a gene: 5. CDR1 and CDR2 from the germline V gene are SGHVS and FQNEAQ. This CDR3 comprises 15 residues. The CDR3, as DNA: TGTGCCAGCAGCCCGCGGACTAGCGGGAACTACGAGCAGTACTTC. Translated, it gives CASSPRTSGNYEQYF.